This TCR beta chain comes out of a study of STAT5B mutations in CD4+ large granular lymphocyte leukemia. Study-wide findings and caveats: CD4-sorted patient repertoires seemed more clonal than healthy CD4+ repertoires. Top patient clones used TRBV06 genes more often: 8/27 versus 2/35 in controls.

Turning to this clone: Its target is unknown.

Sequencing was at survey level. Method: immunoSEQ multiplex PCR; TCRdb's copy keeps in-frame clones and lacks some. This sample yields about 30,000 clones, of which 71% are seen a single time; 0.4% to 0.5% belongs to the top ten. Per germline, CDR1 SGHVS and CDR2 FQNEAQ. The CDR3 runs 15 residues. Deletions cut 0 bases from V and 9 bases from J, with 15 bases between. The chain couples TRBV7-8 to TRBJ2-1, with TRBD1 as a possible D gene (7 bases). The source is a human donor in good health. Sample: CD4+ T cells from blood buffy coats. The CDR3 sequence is CASSLAGGGGSEQFF. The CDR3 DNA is TGTGCCAGCAGCTTAGCGGGTGGAGGGGGCAGTGAGCAGTTCTTC.